The clone carrying this T cell receptor (beta chain) was counted a few times. The V and J ends lost 0 bases and 6 bases respectively, with 11 bases between them. The length of the CDR3 is 15 residues. Germline values: CDR1 LGHNA, CDR2 YNFKEQ. This specimen belongs to a study of blood T cell repertoires in COVID-19. Study summary: Samples representing acute and convalescent COVID-19 were sourced from the United States, Italy and Spain. The cDNA or gDNA used as material had been derived from T cells, B-cell-depleted T cells, or PBMCs.

Per the study methods: Scientists estimated how many nucleated cells there were by amplifying reference gene primers. TCRdb's copy holds only in-frame clones and misses some; the assay was immunoSEQ multiplex PCR. For V, J and clone size, that table is used; D and trimming come from the DNA. The sample holds 290,000 or so clones, over 75% seen once. This sequence was found in a man aged 50-60 years with active or convalescent COVID-19. The rearrangement links TRBV4-2 to TRBJ1-4, with D unclear. Sequencing used peripheral blood. The CDR3 DNA reads as TGTGCCAGCAGCCAAGATCGAGGGAGGGATGAAAAACTGTTTTTT. It encodes CASSQDRGRDEKLFF.